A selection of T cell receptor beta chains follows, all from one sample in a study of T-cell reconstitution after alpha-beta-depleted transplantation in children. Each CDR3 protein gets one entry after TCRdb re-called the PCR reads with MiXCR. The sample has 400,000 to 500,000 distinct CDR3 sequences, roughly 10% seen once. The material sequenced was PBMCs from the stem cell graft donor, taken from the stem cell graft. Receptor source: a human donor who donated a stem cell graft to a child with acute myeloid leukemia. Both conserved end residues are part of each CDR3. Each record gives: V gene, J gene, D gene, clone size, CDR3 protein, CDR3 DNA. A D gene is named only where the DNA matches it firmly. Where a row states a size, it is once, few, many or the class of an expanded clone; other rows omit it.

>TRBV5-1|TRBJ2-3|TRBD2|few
CASSRSLAGAGGDTQYF
TGCGCCAGCAGCCGAAGCCTAGCGGGAGCAGGTGGAGATACGCAGTATTTT
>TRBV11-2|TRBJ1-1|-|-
CASSWERINTEAFF
TGTGCCAGCAGCTGGGAACGGATAAACACTGAAGCTTTCTTT
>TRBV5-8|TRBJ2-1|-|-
CASSFWRTTNEQFF
TGTGCCAGCAGCTTTTGGCGGACTACTAATGAGCAGTTCTTC
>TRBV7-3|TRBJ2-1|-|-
CASSLDTYSYNEQFF
TGTGCCAGCAGCTTAGACACCTACTCCTACAATGAGCAGTTCTTC
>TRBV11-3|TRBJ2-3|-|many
CAKHCSRSTDTQYF
TGTGCCAAGCATTGTAGCAGAAGCACAGATACGCAGTATTTT
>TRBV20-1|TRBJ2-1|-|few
CSARVKNEQFF
TGCAGTGCTAGAGTAAAGAATGAGCAGTTCTTC
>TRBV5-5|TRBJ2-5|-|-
CASSRTRVGQETQYF
TGTGCCAGCAGTCGCACCCGTGTGGGTCAAGAGACCCAGTACTTC
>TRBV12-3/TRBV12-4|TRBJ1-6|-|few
CASSLSERFSYNSPLHF
TGTGCCAGCAGTTTATCGGAAAGGTTCTCCTATAATTCACCCCTCCACTTT
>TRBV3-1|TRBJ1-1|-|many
CASSQGTPNTEAFF
TGTGCCAGCAGCCAAGGGACACCGAACACTGAAGCTTTCTTT
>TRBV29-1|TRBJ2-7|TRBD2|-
CSVATSGGSYEQYF
TGCAGCGTTGCTACGAGCGGGGGGTCCTACGAGCAGTACTTC
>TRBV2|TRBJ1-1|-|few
CASSDGTLNTEAFF
TGTGCCAGCAGTGACGGTACACTGAACACTGAAGCTTTCTTT
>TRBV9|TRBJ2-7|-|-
CASSVGGNYEQYF
TGTGCCAGCAGCGTGGGAGGAAACTACGAGCAGTACTTC
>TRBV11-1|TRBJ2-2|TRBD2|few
CASSLAGLAGTANTGELFF
TGTGCCAGCAGCTTGGCGGGACTAGCGGGAACCGCGAACACCGGGGAGCTGTTTTTT
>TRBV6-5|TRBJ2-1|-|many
CASSPLERAAGEQFF
TGTGCCAGCAGTCCGCTAGAGCGGGCTGCTGGTGAGCAGTTCTTC
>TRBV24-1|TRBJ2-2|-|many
CATSAGDRNTGELFF
TGTGCCACCAGTGCGGGGGACAGGAACACCGGGGAGCTGTTTTTT
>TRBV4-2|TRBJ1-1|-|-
CASSQDGQTNTEAFF
TGTGCCAGCAGCCAAGACGGTCAGACGAACACTGAAGCTTTCTTT
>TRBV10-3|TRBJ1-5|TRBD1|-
CAISEVGTADQPQHF
TGTGCCATCAGTGAGGTTGGGACAGCCGATCAGCCCCAGCATTTT
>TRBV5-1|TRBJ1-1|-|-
CASSDSHTEAFF
TGCGCCAGCAGTGACAGCCACACTGAAGCTTTCTTT
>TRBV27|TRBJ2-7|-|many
CASRSSTGTYEQYF
TGTGCCAGCCGTTCCTCGACAGGAACCTACGAGCAGTACTTC
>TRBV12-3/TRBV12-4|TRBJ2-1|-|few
CATRRLATNEQFF
TGTGCCACCCGCCGGCTAGCTACCAATGAGCAGTTCTTC
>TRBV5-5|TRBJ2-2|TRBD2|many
CASSLIAGGFTGELFF
TGTGCCAGCAGCCTAATAGCGGGAGGGTTCACCGGGGAGCTGTTTTTT
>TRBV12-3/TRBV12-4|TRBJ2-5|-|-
CASSLQSDGETQYF
TGTGCCAGCAGTTTACAGTCTGATGGAGAGACCCAGTACTTC
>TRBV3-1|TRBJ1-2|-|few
CASSPTGLPGGGYGYTF
TGTGCCAGCAGCCCCACGGGACTCCCCGGGGGAGGCTATGGCTACACCTTC
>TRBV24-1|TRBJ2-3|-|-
CATSAGTFSTDTQYF
TGTGCCACCAGTGCAGGGACTTTTAGCACAGATACGCAGTATTTT
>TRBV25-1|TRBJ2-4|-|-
CASSAGGKNIQYF
TGTGCCAGCAGCGCGGGCGGGAAAAACATTCAGTACTTC
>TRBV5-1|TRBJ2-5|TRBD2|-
CASKAGDAETQYF
TGCGCCAGCAAAGCGGGGGACGCAGAGACCCAGTACTTC
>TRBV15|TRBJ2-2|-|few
CATSRALGTPNTGELFF
TGTGCCACCAGCAGAGCCCTCGGGACACCGAACACCGGGGAGCTGTTTTTT
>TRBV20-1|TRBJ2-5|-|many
CSASPGQETQYF
TGCAGTGCTAGTCCAGGGCAAGAGACCCAGTACTTC
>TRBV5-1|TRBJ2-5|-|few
CASSLAMGGETQYF
TGCGCCAGCAGCTTGGCAATGGGAGGAGAGACCCAGTACTTC
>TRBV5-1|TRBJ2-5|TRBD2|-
CASSLGLAGVWEETQYF
TGCGCCAGCAGTTTAGGACTAGCGGGAGTATGGGAAGAGACCCAGTACTTC
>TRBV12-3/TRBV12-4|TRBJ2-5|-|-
CASSLAGGRKTQYF
TGTGCCAGCAGTTTGGCCGGGGGCCGAAAGACCCAGTACTTC
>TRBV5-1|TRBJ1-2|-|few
CASSSNKLDRMDGYTF
TGCGCCAGCAGCTCCAATAAACTTGACAGGATGGATGGCTACACCTTC
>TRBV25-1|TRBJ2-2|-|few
CASSEYFRANTGELFF
TGTGCCAGCAGTGAATACTTCAGGGCGAACACCGGGGAGCTGTTTTTT
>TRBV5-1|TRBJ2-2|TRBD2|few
CASSLDGLGNTGELFF
TGCGCCAGCAGCTTGGATGGACTAGGGAACACCGGGGAGCTGTTTTTT
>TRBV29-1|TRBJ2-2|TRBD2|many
CSVELAGAIGELFF
TGCAGCGTTGAGCTAGCGGGAGCGATCGGGGAGCTGTTTTTT
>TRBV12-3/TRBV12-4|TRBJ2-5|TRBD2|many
CASSSGTSGSLETQYF
TGTGCCAGCAGTTCCGGGACTAGCGGGAGTCTAGAGACCCAGTACTTC
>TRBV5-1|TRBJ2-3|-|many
CASSLRQGPDTQYF
TGCGCCAGCAGCTTGAGGCAGGGCCCAGATACGCAGTATTTT
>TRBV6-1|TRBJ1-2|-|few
CASSQTHTGTDYGYTF
TGTGCCAGCAGTCAAACGCACACCGGGACGGATTATGGCTACACCTTC